This passage covers 20 T cell receptor beta chains from one sample sequenced in a study of blood T cell repertoires in COVID-19. Method: immunoSEQ multiplex PCR; TCRdb's copy keeps in-frame clones and lacks some. Found here are around 140,000 clones, 88% of them singletons; the top ten hold approximately 1.8%. The source material was peripheral blood. Receptor source: a man aged 70-80 years with acute or convalescent COVID-19.

The gene calls are TRBV6-6 and TRBJ2-3, with a tentative D call TRBD1 (5 bases). Trimming removed 4 bases from V and 4 bases from J, with 9 bases in between. The CDR3 is made up of 13 amino acids. Per the germline V gene, CDR1 is MNHNY and CDR2 is SVGAGI (reference sequence). Here the CDR3 reads CASSFLQADTQYF. As DNA, the CDR3 is TGTGCCAGCAGTTTTTTACAGGCAGATACGCAGTATTTT.

The chain has TRBV7-9 and TRBJ2-7, with D possibly TRBD2 on 5 matching bases. This CDR3 is built from 14 residues. The germline V gene encodes CDR1 SEHNR and CDR2 FQNEAQ (reference sequence). Trimming removed 5 bases at V and 1 base at J, with 12 bases between. The CDR3 DNA reads as TGTGCCAGCAGCCGATGGGGAGAATCCTACGAGCAGTACTTC. Protein sequence: CASSRWGESYEQYF.

A note on this clone: The sample contains more than one DNA sequence encoding this CDR3. This rearrangement joins TRBV6-6 to TRBJ1-6; 8 positions agree with TRBD1. The germline CDR1 and CDR2 sequences are MNHNY and SVGAGI (reference sequence). This CDR3 contains 15 residues. Trimming at V came to 0 bases and at J to 7 bases, leaving 2 bases not matched to a gene. The CDR3 is CASSYSDRANSPLHF. CDR3 coding DNA: TGTGCCAGCAGTTACTCGGACAGGGCAAATTCACCCCTCCACTTT.

This clone came up once. This chain joins TRBV5-6 and TRBJ1-2; 12 nucleotides align to TRBD1. The CDR3 spans 18 residues. The J segment lost 4 bases and the V segment lost 4 bases, leaving 14 bases of the junction unmatched. The germline CDR1 and CDR2 sequences are SGHDT and YYEEEE. The CDR3 nucleotides read TGTGCCAGCAGCCCGGGACAGGGGGCCATCGAGCCTTCCTATGGCTACACCTTC. Translating it yields CASSPGQGAIEPSYGYTF. Full variable domain (remainder filled in from reference TRBV5-6 and TRBJ1-2): DAGVTQSPTHLIKTRGQQVTLRCSPKSGHDTVSWYQQALGQGPQFIFQYYEEEERQRGNFPDRFSGHQFPNYSSELNVNALLLGDSALYLCASSPGQGAIEPSYGYTFGSGTRLTVV.

This clone was observed at least ten times. The chain uses TRBV7-6 and TRBJ2-7; possible D gene TRBD1, 7 bases. The CDR3 runs to 14 residues. V shed 5 bases and J shed 4 bases, with 15 bases lying between them. CDR1 and CDR2 from the germline V gene are SGHVS and FNYEAQ. CDR3 in amino acids: CASSLGQAGYEQYF. Here the CDR3 DNA reads TGTGCCAGCAGCCTTGGACAGGCGGGGTACGAGCAGTACTTC.

This clone was counted between two and nine times. The CDR3 bases are TGTGCCAGTAGTATAGCCTTTGAGGGGGGGCCGAGGATTCAGTACTTC. It translates to CASSIAFEGGPRIQYF. The chain employs TRBV19 and TRBJ2-4; perhaps TRBD2 as D (7 bases). V was trimmed by 1 base and J by 10 bases, leaving 20 bases between them. CDR1 is LNHDA and CDR2 is SQIVND in the germline V gene (reference sequence). CDR3 length: 16 amino acids.

The chain recombines TRBV13 with TRBJ2-2; 8 bases fit TRBD1. Germline V lookup: CDR1 PRHDT, CDR2 FYEKMQ (reference sequence). There are 18 residues in the CDR3. The junction had 13 bases not matched to a gene; V was cut back by 4 bases and J by 3 bases. DNA of the CDR3: TGTGCCAGCAGCTCCCAGGCCCGACAGGGGAGGCACACCGGGGAGCTGTTTTTT. It encodes CASSSQARQGRHTGELFF. The full variable domain, rest sourced from reference TRBV13 and TRBJ2-2, is AAGVIQSPRHLIKEKRETATLKCYPIPRHDTVYWYQQGPGQDPQFLISFYEKMQSDKGSIPDRFSAQQFSDYHSELNMSSLELGDSALYFCASSSQARQGRHTGELFFGEGSRLTVL.

This sequence joins TRBV19 and TRBJ1-4, with D unclear. The CDR3 covers 14 residues. V lost 0 bases and J 6 bases, leaving 8 bases between the germline ends. From germline, CDR1 is LNHDA and CDR2 SQIVND (reference sequence). The CDR3 coding sequence is TGTGCCAGTAGTATAGATCTATTGGATGAAAAACTGTTTTTT. Translating it yields CASSIDLLDEKLFF.

CDR3 amino acids: CASSLRRMGQGDTQYF. The CDR3 DNA is TGTGCCAGCAGCTTAAGGAGAATGGGACAGGGGGATACGCAGTATTTT. The chain recombines TRBV11-3 with TRBJ2-3, with 10 bases fitting TRBD1. V was clipped by 2 bases and J by 6 bases; unmatched bases: 8. CDR3 size: 16 residues. Per the germline V gene, CDR1 is SGHNT and CDR2 is YENEEA.

This clone was seen a single time. V gene TRBV10-3 combines with J gene TRBJ1-2; no clear D. V lost 1 base and J lost 2, with 8 bases in between. The CDR3 covers 14 residues. From germline, CDR1 is ENHRY and CDR2 SYGVKD. The CDR3 here is CAISEWAENYGYTF. CDR3 DNA sequence: TGTGCCATCAGTGAGTGGGCAGAGAACTATGGCTACACCTTC.

V gene TRBV7-9 combines with J gene TRBJ1-2; TRBD1 agrees at 8 bases. There are 17 residues in the CDR3. After removal of 5 bases from V and 4 bases from J, the junction contained 15 bases not matched to a gene. The V gene's germline CDR1 is SEHNR and CDR2 FQNEAQ (reference sequence). In DNA, the CDR3 is TGTGCCAGCAGCCCAAATATTTGGGCAGGGGGCGGCTATGGCTACACCTTC. Translated: CASSPNIWAGGGYGYTF. The variable domain in full, completed from reference TRBV7-9 and TRBJ1-2, reads DTGVSQNPRHKITKRGQNVTFRCDPISEHNRLYWYRQTLGQGPEFLTYFQNEAQLEKSRLLSDRFSAERPKGSFSTLEIQRTEQGDSAMYLCASSPNIWAGGGYGYTFGSGTRLTVV.

This chain connects TRBV6-1 to TRBJ2-1; 7 positions match TRBD2. The germline CDR1 and CDR2 sequences are MNHNS and SASEGT. V shed 3 bases, J shed 9 bases, and the junction held 5 bases outside the gene matches. The CDR3 is 13 amino acids. CDR3 amino acids: CASSEAGEGEQFF. The CDR3 DNA reads TGTGCCAGCAGTGAGGCGGGGGAGGGTGAGCAGTTCTTC.

The rearrangement links TRBV25-1 to TRBJ2-1; D might be TRBD1 (8 bases). The V gene's germline CDR1 is MGHDK and CDR2 SYGVNS. This CDR3 is built from 15 residues. The V and J ends lost 6 bases and 4 bases respectively, with 16 bases between them. The chain's CDR3 is CASRATGGEYNEQFF. The CDR3 nucleotides are TGTGCCAGCAGGGCAACAGGGGGGGAATACAATGAGCAGTTCTTC.

The chain employs TRBV28 and TRBJ2-2; 7 bases fit TRBD1. The CDR3 runs 14 residues. Germline lookup yields CDR1 MDHEN and CDR2 SYDVKM. The V segment lost 7 bases and the J segment 5 bases; nucleotides outside the gene matches: 7. CDR3 protein: CASIGQGVTGELFF. DNA for the CDR3: TGTGCCAGCATCGGGCAGGGGGTTACCGGGGAGCTGTTTTTT.

This clone was observed once. V is TRBV19 and J is TRBJ1-2; 9 bases match TRBD1. In germline, CDR1 is LNHDA, CDR2 SQIVND (reference sequence). The CDR3 covers 14 residues. The junction had 0 bases not matched to a gene; V was cut back by 3 bases and J by 1 base. The CDR3 coding sequence is TGTGCCAGTAGTATGGACAGGGGTAACTATGGCTACACCTTC. As protein: CASSMDRGNYGYTF.

The rearrangement links TRBV6-5 to TRBJ2-7; 9 bases map to TRBD1. The germline V gene has CDR1 MNHEY and CDR2 SVGAGI. This CDR3 contains 13 residues. With 10 bases clipped from V and 4 bases from J, the junction kept 8 bases outside the gene matches. As DNA, the CDR3 is TGTGCCACCGGGACAGGGAATCGGTACGAGCAGTACTTC. As protein: CATGTGNRYEQYF.

V usage is TRBV18 and J usage is TRBJ1-1, with D maybe TRBD1 (5 bases). Germline V gives CDR1 KGHSH, CDR2 LQKENI. The CDR3 runs 14 residues. V lost 6 bases to trimming and J lost 3 bases, with 14 bases between them. The CDR3 DNA is TGTGCCAGCTCCCTTAAGGGGTCATACACTGAAGCTTTCTTT. Translating it yields CASSLKGSYTEAFF. The full variable domain, its missing parts supplied by reference TRBV18 and TRBJ1-1, is NAGVMQNPRHLVRRRGQEARLRCSPMKGHSHVYWYRQLPEEGLKFMVYLQKENIIDESGMPKERFSAEFPKEGPSILRIQQVVRGDSAAYFCASSLKGSYTEAFFGQGTRLTVV.

The rearrangement joins TRBV10-3 to TRBJ2-2, with unresolved D. The CDR3 length is 13 residues. Trimming shortened V by 3 bases and J by 6 bases, and 8 bases separated the two germline ends. Germline V gene lookup returns CDR1 ENHRY and CDR2 SYGVKD. The CDR3 sequence: CAISDQFSGELFF. The CDR3 bases are TGTGCCATCAGTGACCAATTTTCCGGGGAGCTGTTTTTT.

The CDR3 sequence is CASSVARGGHNEQFF. CDR3 nucleotide sequence: TGTGCCAGCAGCGTAGCTAGGGGGGGCCACAATGAGCAGTTCTTC. V is TRBV9 and J is TRBJ2-1; a possible D gene is TRBD2 (7 bases). The V gene's germline CDR1 is SGDLS and CDR2 YYNGEE. Trimming left V 0 bases short and J 5 bases short, with 12 bases between. There are 15 residues in the CDR3.

The rearrangement uses TRBV10-2 and TRBJ2-3, with 9 nucleotides matching TRBD2. This CDR3 has 15 residues. The V gene end was trimmed by 2 bases and the J gene end by 4 bases; junction bases not matched to a gene: 4. The germline gives CDR1 WSHSY, CDR2 SAAADI. The chain's CDR3 is CASSERVAGADTQYF. CDR3 bases: TGCGCCAGCAGTGAGAGGGTAGCGGGAGCAGATACGCAGTATTTT.